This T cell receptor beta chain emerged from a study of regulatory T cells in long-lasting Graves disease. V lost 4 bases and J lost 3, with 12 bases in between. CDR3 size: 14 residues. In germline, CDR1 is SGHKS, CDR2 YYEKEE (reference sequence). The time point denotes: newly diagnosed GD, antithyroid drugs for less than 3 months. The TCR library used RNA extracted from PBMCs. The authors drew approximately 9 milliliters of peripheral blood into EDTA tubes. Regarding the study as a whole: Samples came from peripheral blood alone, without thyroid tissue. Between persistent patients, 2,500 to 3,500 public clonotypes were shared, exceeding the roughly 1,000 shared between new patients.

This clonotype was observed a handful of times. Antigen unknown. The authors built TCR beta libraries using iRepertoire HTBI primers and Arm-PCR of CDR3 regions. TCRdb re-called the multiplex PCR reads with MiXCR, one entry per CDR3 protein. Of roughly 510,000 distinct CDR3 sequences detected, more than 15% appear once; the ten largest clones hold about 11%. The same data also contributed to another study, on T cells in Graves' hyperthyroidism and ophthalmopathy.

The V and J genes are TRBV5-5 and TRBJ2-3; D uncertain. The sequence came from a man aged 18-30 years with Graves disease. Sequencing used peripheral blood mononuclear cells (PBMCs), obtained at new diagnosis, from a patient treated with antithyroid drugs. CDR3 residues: CASSQEDGTDTQYF. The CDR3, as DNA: TGTGCCAGCAGCCAAGAGGACGGAACAGATACGCAGTATTTT.